These 4 T cell receptor beta chains were sequenced from one sample in a study of blood T cell repertoires in COVID-19. Using immunoSEQ multiplex PCR, the repertoire was profiled, and TCRdb retains in-frame clones only, with some absent. In the table there are 100,000 or so clones, roughly nine tenths of which are singletons. Sequencing was done on a sample of peripheral blood. The source of these receptors is a man aged 55-75 years with acute or convalescent COVID-19.

The V call is TRBV3-1 (or the pseudogene TRBV3-2), the J call TRBJ1-4, with a weak D call TRBD1 (5 bases). This CDR3 contains 16 residues. V lost 6 bases to trimming and J lost 0 bases, with 14 bases between them. CDR1 and CDR2 from the germline V gene are LGHDT and YNNKEL (reference sequence). The CDR3 spells CASSRDSHATNEKLFF. The DNA of the CDR3 is TGTGCCAGCAGTCGAGACAGCCATGCAACTAATGAAAAACTGTTTTTT.

The chain recombines TRBV6-5 with TRBJ1-1; 9 positions agree with TRBD1. The germline CDR1 and CDR2 sequences are MNHEY and SVGAGI. J lost 5 bases, V lost 5 bases, and 6 bases had no gene match. CDR3 length: 14 amino acids. CDR3 DNA sequence: TGTGCCAGCAGTCCTCGGACAGGGGTAACTGAAGCTTTCTTT. This codes for CASSPRTGVTEAFF.

The chain combines TRBV7-8 with TRBJ2-7, with D possibly matching TRBD1 (5 bases). The CDR3 extends over 14 amino acids. The germline V and J ends were trimmed by 1 base and 4 bases, with 11 bases remaining between them. Germline CDR1 is SGHVS and CDR2 is FQNEAQ. CDR3 residues: CASSLGQGVYEQYV. The CDR3 DNA is TGTGCCAGCAGCTTAGGGCAGGGCGTATACGAGCAGTACGTC.

DNA of the CDR3: TGTGCCTGGAGACGGGGACAGGGGAATTCACCCCTCCACTTT. It yields the protein CAWRRGQGNSPLHF. The rearrangement joins TRBV30 to TRBJ1-6, with 10 bases fitting TRBD1. The CDR3 runs to 14 residues. Germline CDR1 and CDR2: GTSNPN and SVGIG (reference sequence). The V segment lost 3 bases and the J segment 7 bases; nucleotides outside the gene matches: 3.